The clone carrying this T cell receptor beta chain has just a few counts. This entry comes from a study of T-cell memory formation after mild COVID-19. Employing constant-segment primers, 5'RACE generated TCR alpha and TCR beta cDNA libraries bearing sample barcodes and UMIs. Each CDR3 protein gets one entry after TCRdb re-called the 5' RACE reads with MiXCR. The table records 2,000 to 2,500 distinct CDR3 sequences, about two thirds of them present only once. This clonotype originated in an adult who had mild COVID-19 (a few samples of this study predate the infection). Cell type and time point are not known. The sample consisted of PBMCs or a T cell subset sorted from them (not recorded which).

The CDR3 sequence: CASSLRGADTQYF. In DNA form, the CDR3 reads TGTGCCAGCAGTTTACGGGGGGCAGATACGCAGTATTTT. This rearrangement joins TRBV12-3 or TRBV12-4 to TRBJ2-3; 7 bases align to TRBD2. Germline trimming cut 2 bases from V and 4 bases from J; bases unmatched to any gene: 0. CDR3 length equals 13 residues.